Presented here are 22 T cell receptor beta chains from one specimen sequenced in a study of T cells in Graves' hyperthyroidism and ophthalmopathy. TCR beta CDR3 region amplification was performed from RNA transcripts. RT-PCR in the first round (using the HTBI primer set) targeted the TCR CDR3. TCRdb reanalysed the multiplex PCR reads using MiXCR and keeps one entry per CDR3 protein. Here the sample spans hundreds of thousands of distinct CDR3 sequences, approximately 14% being singletons. The sequenced sample consisted of blood. These receptors all come from a man between 18 and 35 years old with Graves' ophthalmopathy.

At least ten counts were recorded for this clonotype. The CDR3 region is CASSLGQGVAETQYF. For the CDR3, the DNA is TGCGCCAGCAGCTTGGGACAGGGGGTGGCGGAGACCCAGTACTTC. The rearrangement joins TRBV5-1 to TRBJ2-5; TRBD1 matches 9 bases. J was trimmed by 5 bases and V by 0 bases; bases with no gene match: 5. The CDR3 has 15 amino acids. CDR1 and CDR2 from the germline V gene are SGHRS and YFSETQ.

The rearrangement links TRBV11-2 to TRBJ2-3; D is unresolved. The V gene's germline CDR1 is SGHAT and CDR2 FQNNGV. Trimming removed 2 bases from V and 0 bases from J, with 12 bases in between. The CDR3 consists of 16 residues. The CDR3 nucleotides read TGTGCCAGCAGCTTACTACCCCTTCAGAGCACAGATACGCAGTATTTT. Its protein product is CASSLLPLQSTDTQYF.

The chain has TRBV10-2 and TRBJ2-1; 10 bases line up with TRBD1. The CDR3 consists of 15 residues. The germline gives CDR1 WSHSY, CDR2 SAAADI. V dropped 6 bases and J dropped 7; count of bases not matched to a gene: 9. In DNA form, the CDR3 reads TGCGCCAGCAGAGGAAGGACAGGGGGAAATAATGAGCAGTTCTTC. This gives the protein CASRGRTGGNNEQFF.

The gene calls are TRBV28 and TRBJ1-2; D not resolved. Trimming took 5 bases from V and 8 from J, leaving 15 bases between them. Germline CDR1 and CDR2: MDHEN and SYDVKM. This CDR3 region has 13 residues. CDR3 nucleotides: TGTGCCAGCAGTAACGGACTCACTAAGGGCTACACCTTC. Amino acids: CASSNGLTKGYTF.

This clonotype was counted many times. The chain recombines TRBV12-3 or TRBV12-4 with TRBJ2-1; 8 bases are shared with TRBD1. V dropped 6 bases and J dropped 4; count of bases not matched to a gene: 14. CDR3 size: 17 residues. Written as DNA, the CDR3 is TGTGCCAGCAGGGAGAAATCAGGGGGCGTTTATTACAATGAGCAGTTCTTC. The encoded protein is CASREKSGGVYYNEQFF.

This clonotype occurred many times. The gene calls are TRBV6-1 and TRBJ2-7; no clear D. The CDR3 runs to 14 residues. V gave up 2 bases and J gave up 3 bases, with 11 bases separating them. The germline gives CDR1 MNHNS, CDR2 SASEGT. Written as DNA, the CDR3 is TGTGCCAGCAGTGAAATTCCGGACGGCTACGAGCAGTACTTC. Translation: CASSEIPDGYEQYF.

As to this clonotype: A read error is possible here, since a much larger clone lies one base away. This rearrangement joins TRBV7-3 to TRBJ2-1; 8 positions match TRBD1. Germline-derived CDR1 and CDR2 are SGHTA and FQGTGA. The CDR3 is 12 amino acids. Trimming took 5 bases from V and 12 from J; bases not matched to a gene: 6. CDR3 DNA sequence: TGTGCCAGCAGCCGCCCCGGGACAGGGCAGTTCTTC. As protein: CASSRPGTGQFF.

The chain employs TRBV20-1 and TRBJ1-5, with D hard to call. CDR1 is DFQATT and CDR2 is SNEGSKA in the germline V gene (reference sequence). Trimming removed 5 bases at V and 2 bases at J, with 16 bases between. The CDR3 is 15 amino acids. The CDR3 spells CSAPTRVGGNQPQHF. CDR3 DNA sequence: TGCAGTGCTCCCACACGGGTGGGTGGCAATCAGCCCCAGCATTTT.

V and J are TRBV5-1 and TRBJ2-5; D is possibly TRBD2 (5 bases). The ends were cut back, 3 bases at V and 1 base at J, with 10 bases in the middle. CDR1 is SGHRS, CDR2 YFSETQ, per germline. The CDR3 is 14 residues long. The CDR3 spells CASSSGLIQETQYF. The DNA of the CDR3 is TGCGCCAGCAGCTCCGGACTGATCCAAGAGACCCAGTACTTC.

Remarks on this clonotype: A much larger clone lies a single base off, so this may be a read error. J is TRBJ2-1 and V is TRBV4-1; D is ambiguous. The DNA end favors TRBJ2-7, so the J call may be wrong. The germline V gene encodes CDR1 MGHRA and CDR2 YSYEKL. There are 12 residues in the CDR3. The CDR3 DNA reads TGCGCCAGCAGCCAAATCTTGAATGAGCAGTACTTC. It specifies CASSQILNEQYF.

This clonotype was seen repeatedly, ten times or more. The chain combines TRBV7-2 with TRBJ2-3; D is possibly TRBD1 (5 bases). Germline lookup yields CDR1 SGHTA and CDR2 FQGNSA. With 6 bases removed from V and 3 bases from J, the gap between germline ends came to 10 bases. CDR3 length: 13 amino acids. The CDR3 sequence is CASRGVGTDTQYF. For the CDR3, the DNA is TGTGCCAGCAGAGGGGTGGGGACAGATACGCAGTATTTT.

This clonotype was picked up many times. The V and J genes are TRBV6-1 and TRBJ2-2, with D unresolved. Germline V lookup: CDR1 MNHNS, CDR2 SASEGT. CDR3 length: 14 amino acids. Trimming took off 3 bases at V and 2 bases at J, with 7 bases between the two ends. Here the CDR3 DNA reads TGTGCCAGCAGTGACCCCCCCAACACCGGGGAGCTGTTTTTT. As protein: CASSDPPNTGELFF.

This clonotype was counted between two and nine times. The chain links TRBV29-1 to TRBJ2-2; TRBD1 agrees at 8 bases. The CDR3 spans 14 residues. Trimming cost V 6 bases and J 1 base; bases outside gene matches: 4. Germline V lookup: CDR1 SQVTM, CDR2 ANQGSEA. DNA for the CDR3: TGCAGCGTCTCCGGGACAGGGAACACCGGGGAGCTGTTTTTT. Its protein is CSVSGTGNTGELFF.

Concerning this clonotype itself: A read error may account for a junction end that differs from germline. This sequence joins TRBV24-1 and TRBJ2-7; either TRBD1 or TRBD2 may fit D (6 bases each). Germline V gene lookup returns CDR1 KGHDR and CDR2 SFDVKD. CDR3 length equals 15 residues. Here the CDR3 reads CATSSGGGYSYKQYF. The CDR3, as DNA: TGTGCCACCAGTTCTGGAGGGGGGTACTCCTACAAGCAGTACTTC.

This clonotype was seen at least ten times. CDR3 DNA sequence: TGTGCCAGCAGTTACCGGGGACTAGCCCACTACATATACGAGCAGTACTTC. Translating it yields CASSYRGLAHYIYEQYF. The chain joins TRBV5-5 to TRBJ2-7; TRBD2 matches 9 bases. The CDR3 extends over 17 amino acids. V trimming: 5 bases; J trimming: 4 bases; junction bases outside the gene matches: 16. Germline assignment: CDR1 SGHKS and CDR2 YYEKEE (reference sequence).

This clonotype was observed at least ten times. The chain joins TRBV7-2 to TRBJ1-1; D might be TRBD1 (5 bases). The V gene lost 0 bases and the J gene lost 1 base, with 6 bases spanning the gap. Germline-derived CDR1 and CDR2 are SGHTA and FQGNSA. The CDR3 runs to 14 residues. The CDR3 spells CASSLATANTEAFF. The CDR3 DNA sequence: TGTGCCAGCAGCTTAGCGACAGCGAACACTGAAGCTTTCTTT.

Details on this clonotype: A much larger clone lies a single base off, so this may be a read error. This sequence joins TRBV2 and TRBJ1-5; TRBD1 aligns across 11 bases. The CDR3 consists of 15 residues. Germline V gene data show CDR1 as SNHLY and CDR2 as FYNNEI. The CDR3 sequence is CTSSAGQGGDQPQHF. CDR3 in DNA: TGTACCAGCAGTGCGGGACAGGGGGGAGATCAGCCCCAGCATTTT.

This clonotype appeared many times. CDR3 residues: CASSPPGLAEPYNEQFF. As DNA, the CDR3 is TGTGCCAGCTCACCACCGGGACTAGCGGAACCCTACAATGAGCAGTTCTTC. The chain joins TRBV18 to TRBJ2-1; 11 nucleotides align to TRBD2. Trimming at V came to 0 bases and at J to 2 bases, leaving 3 bases not matched to a gene. This CDR3 comprises 17 residues. CDR1 and CDR2 (germline): KGHSH, LQKENI.

This clonotype has a count of ten or more. The rearrangement joins TRBV4-1 to TRBJ1-1; a possible D gene is TRBD1 (5 bases). Deletions cut 4 bases from V and 3 bases from J, with 12 bases between. Per the germline V gene, CDR1 is MGHRA and CDR2 is YSYEKL. This CDR3 region has 14 residues. CDR3 amino acids: CASSLGPLDTEAFF. CDR3 coding DNA: TGCGCCAGCAGCCTGGGACCCCTGGACACTGAAGCTTTCTTT.

The V gene is TRBV6-1, the J gene TRBJ2-1; 7 positions match TRBD1. The length of the CDR3 is 15 residues. The junction had 9 bases not matched to a gene; V was cut back by 6 bases and J by 4 bases. Germline loops: CDR1 MNHNS, CDR2 SASEGT. The CDR3 loop reads CASRRQGGMYNEQFF. The CDR3 DNA reads as TGTGCCAGCAGAAGACAGGGTGGTATGTACAATGAGCAGTTCTTC.

This clonotype has ten or more counts. The genes are TRBV6-5 and TRBJ1-1, with D possibly TRBD1 on 5 matching bases. CDR3 length: 16 residues. V lost 0 bases, J lost 1 base, and 12 bases lay in between. CDR1 and CDR2 from the germline V gene are MNHEY and SVGAGI. The CDR3: CASSYSRGDWNTEAFF. DNA of the CDR3: TGTGCCAGCAGTTACTCGAGGGGCGACTGGAACACTGAAGCTTTCTTT.

This clonotype was found a few times. This chain links TRBV2 with TRBJ1-1; TRBD1 is a possible D gene (6 bases). CDR1 and CDR2 (germline): SNHLY, FYNNEI. V dropped 6 bases and J dropped 3 bases, with 14 bases sitting between them. This CDR3 has 14 residues. The CDR3 DNA reads TGTGCCAGCAGCCCAGGACAGATGGACACTGAAGCTTTCTTT. It specifies CASSPGQMDTEAFF.